The present entry profiles one T cell receptor beta chain with its context. Its antigen is undetermined. The data stem from a study of long-term antiretroviral therapy in people with HIV. The study, taken as a whole, reports: Controls had broader CDR3 length ranges than HIV repertoires did. With ART, diversity went up but was still lower than in transplant donor controls. Clonal expansions arising prior to ART prevailed in the repertoire at every time point.

Per donor, a minimum of one pre-ART and a minimum of two post-ART PBMC samples were available. The CDR3 contains 15 residues. Looked up from germline, CDR1 is WSHSY and CDR2 is SAAADI. The junction had 2 bases not matched to a gene; V was cut back by 5 bases and J by 5 bases. Version v3.0 of the immunoSEQ assay was performed at survey level. Here immunoSEQ multiplex PCR was the method, and the copy in TCRdb shows in-frame clones only, minus some. The sample lists roughly 20,000 clones; approximately 86% were seen once. The sequence was obtained from a man aged 50-60 years with HIV. V gene TRBV10-2 combines with J gene TRBJ2-4, with TRBD2 matching 14 bases. Sequencing was performed on unsorted PBMCs, taken at the start of antiretroviral therapy. CDR3 loop: CASSMGLAGENIQYF. The CDR3 DNA reads as TGCGCCAGCAGTATGGGACTAGCGGGAGAAAACATTCAGTACTTC.